This TCR beta chain was captured by sequencing in a study of blood T cell repertoires in COVID-19. Study as a whole: Collection of acute and convalescent COVID-19 samples took place in the United States, Italy and Spain. T cells, B-cell-depleted T cells, or PBMCs provided the cDNA or gDNA that served as material.

V was pared by 5 bases and J by 2 bases, with 6 bases of the junction left unmatched. The V gene's germline CDR1 is SGHTA and CDR2 FQGNSA. The CDR3 has 15 amino acids. Original handling: Cell counts per sample came from amplifying reference gene primers. Some clones are missing from TCRdb's copy, which holds only in-frame ones; the method was immunoSEQ multiplex PCR. The V and J calls and clone size are taken from that table; D and trimming were inferred from the DNA. The table records 200,000 to 250,000 clones, around 86% of them present only once. This TCR was recovered from a woman in her thirties who had recovered from COVID-19. The genes are TRBV7-2 and TRBJ2-3, with 8 bases lining up with TRBD2. What was sequenced was peripheral blood. The CDR3 region is CASSKRGGPTDTQYF. DNA for the CDR3: TGTGCCAGCAGCAAACGGGGGGGCCCCACAGATACGCAGTATTTT.